What follows are 5 T cell receptor beta chains derived from one specimen sequenced in a study of cytomegalovirus exposure and HLA in healthy donors. Clones were read by immunoSEQ multiplex PCR, and TCRdb kept only the in-frame ones, dropping some. The table records more than 50,000 clones, roughly 94% of them present only once. Sequences were obtained from PBMCs. Every receptor here comes from a man aged 18-30 years in good health and CMV-seronegative.

The V and J genes are TRBV5-4 and TRBJ1-2, with a weak D call TRBD1 (5 bases). With 0 bases removed from V and 4 bases from J, the gap between germline ends came to 7 bases. The CDR3 is 13 residues long. Germline V gene lookup returns CDR1 SGHNT and CDR2 YYREEE (reference sequence). Here the CDR3 reads CASSLGDSYGYTF. In DNA, the CDR3 is TGTGCCAGCAGCTTGGGTGACAGCTATGGCTACACCTTC.

The rearrangement links TRBV29-1 to TRBJ1-3, with D possibly TRBD1 on 6 matching bases. The V gene lost 7 bases and the J gene lost 1 base, with 20 bases spanning the gap. The CDR3 extends over 16 amino acids. CDR1 and CDR2 from the germline V gene are SQVTM and ANQGSEA. The CDR3 region has the DNA TGCAGCGCATATAAGAGACAGGCGGGTTCTGGAAACACCATATATTTT. This encodes CSAYKRQAGSGNTIYF.

This sequence joins TRBV7-7 and TRBJ1-2, with D tentatively TRBD1 (6 bases). The CDR3 extends over 13 amino acids. CDR1 and CDR2 from the germline V gene are SSHAT and FNYEAQ (reference sequence). V dropped 4 bases and J dropped 6 bases, with 12 bases sitting between them. The CDR3 here is CASSWNRVNGYTF. The CDR3 DNA reads as TGTGCCAGCAGCTGGAACAGGGTGAATGGCTACACCTTC.

This chain joins TRBV19 and TRBJ2-7, with a weak D call TRBD1 (6 bases). CDR3 size: 13 residues. Germline V gene data show CDR1 as LNHDA and CDR2 as SQIVND (reference sequence). Trimming took off 9 bases at V and 5 bases at J, with 17 bases between the two ends. Written as DNA, the CDR3 is TGTGCCAGCCAGGGGCAGGGTCCCCACGAGCAGTACTTC. This sequence encodes CASQGQGPHEQYF.

CDR3 amino acids: CSVLSAGELFF. DNA of the CDR3: TGCAGTGTTTTGTCCGCCGGGGAGCTGTTTTTT. The chain carries TRBV20-1 and TRBJ2-2; D is ambiguous. The CDR3 contains 11 residues. Germline assignment: CDR1 DFQATT and CDR2 SNEGSKA (reference sequence). The V gene lost 7 bases and the J gene lost 6 bases, with 9 bases spanning the gap.